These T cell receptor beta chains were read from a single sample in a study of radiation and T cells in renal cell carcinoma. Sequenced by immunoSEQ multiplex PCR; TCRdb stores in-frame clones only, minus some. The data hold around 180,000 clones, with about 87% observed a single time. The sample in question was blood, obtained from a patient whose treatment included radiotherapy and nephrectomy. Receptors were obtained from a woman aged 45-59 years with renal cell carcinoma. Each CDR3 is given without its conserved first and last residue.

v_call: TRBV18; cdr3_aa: ASSIQGKNTEAF
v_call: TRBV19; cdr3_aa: ASSTPQARGQLEQY
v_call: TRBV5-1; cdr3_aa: ASSLARPGTEAF
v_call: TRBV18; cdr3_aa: ASSQQGAVEKLF
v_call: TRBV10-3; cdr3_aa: AISTFPRGENYGYT
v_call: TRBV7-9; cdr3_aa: ASSNRGRYGYT
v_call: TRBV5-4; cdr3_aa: ASSLVGLYNSPLH
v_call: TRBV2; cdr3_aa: ASKWVQGPYEQY
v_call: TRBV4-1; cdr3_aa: ASSEGDGYT
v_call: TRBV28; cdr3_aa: ASRSTVASYNSPLH
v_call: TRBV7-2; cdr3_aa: ASSPGPGQGLTSNQPQH
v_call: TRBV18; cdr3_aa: ASSPTSGEETQY
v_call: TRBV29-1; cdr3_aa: SVRGGNTQY
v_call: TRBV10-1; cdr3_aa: ASSGVNTGELF
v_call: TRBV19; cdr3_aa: ASSPRQGPGELF